A single sample is the source of the 14 T cell receptor beta chains below, sequenced in a study of early T cells in non-severe SARS-CoV-2 infection. TCRdb fed the 5' RACE reads into MiXCR, producing one record per CDR3 protein. The profile covers fewer than 35,000 distinct CDR3 sequences, with roughly 4.5% appearing a single time and about an eighth taken by the ten largest. The specimen sequenced was whole blood. The receptors here all came from an adult who was a healthcare worker with PCR-confirmed SARS-CoV-2 infection or an uninfected control (not recorded which).

This clonotype was observed many times. V usage is TRBV24-1 and J usage is TRBJ2-1, with 7 bases that match TRBD2. Germline values: CDR1 KGHDR, CDR2 SFDVKD. CDR3 length: 14 residues. The J segment lost 9 bases and the V segment lost 3 bases, leaving 7 bases of the junction unmatched. In DNA form, the CDR3 reads TGTGCCACCAGTGATGTAAGCGGGATTTCTGAGCAGTTCTTC. Residues: CATSDVSGISEQFF.

The rearrangement uses TRBV28 and TRBJ2-7, with TRBD1 matching over 8 bases. Germline CDR1 MDHEN, CDR2 SYDVKM. J lost 2 bases, V lost 5 bases, and 5 bases had no gene match. The CDR3 covers 14 residues. The CDR3 reads CASSRGTGTYEQYF. Written as DNA, the CDR3 is TGTGCCAGCAGTAGAGGGACAGGAACCTACGAGCAGTACTTC.

This clonotype has just a few counts. This chain links TRBV4-3 with TRBJ1-4; no reliable D call. The CDR3 length is 19 residues. Looked up from germline, CDR1 is LGHNA and CDR2 is YSLEER. Trimming stripped 0 bases from V and 7 bases from J, with 24 bases between. CDR3 sequence (DNA): TGCGCCAGCAGCCAAGATGCGGGCATGGGAGGGTCTATTGGTGAAAAACTGTTTTTT. It encodes CASSQDAGMGGSIGEKLFF.

This clonotype is medium-sized in the sample. The chain links TRBV29-1 to TRBJ2-1; maybe TRBD1 (7 bases). Trimming took off 6 bases at V and 4 bases at J, with 13 bases between the two ends. The CDR3 is 13 residues long. Germline V gives CDR1 SQVTM, CDR2 ANQGSEA. DNA for the CDR3: TGCAGCGTCGGACAGGCGGGGTACAATGAGCAGTTCTTC. Its translation: CSVGQAGYNEQFF.

This clonotype was observed at least ten times. The V call is TRBV19, the J call TRBJ1-5; D is unclear. CDR3 size: 13 residues. V was shortened by 7 bases and J by 1 base, with 8 bases between the two germline ends. Germline V gene data show CDR1 as LNHDA and CDR2 as SQIVND (reference sequence). The CDR3 nucleotides are TGTGCCAGTACTCGTAACAGCAATCAGCCCCAGCATTTT. Its translation: CASTRNSNQPQHF. Complete variable domain (other parts from reference TRBV19 and TRBJ1-5): DGGITQSPKYLFRKEGQNVTLSCEQNLNHDAMYWYRQDPGQGLRLIYYSQIVNDFQKGDIAEGYSVSREKKESFPLTVTSAQKNPTAFYLCASTRNSNQPQHFGDGTRLSIL.

This clonotype was detected ten times or more. J is TRBJ2-1 and V is TRBV29-1; weak D call: TRBD2 (6 bases). This CDR3 is built from 13 residues. Trimming took off 3 bases at V and 6 bases at J, with 12 bases between the two ends. CDR1 SQVTM and CDR2 ANQGSEA come from the germline V gene. CDR3 DNA sequence: TGCAGCGTTGATCACGGGAGTGGCAATGAGCAGTTCTTC. Encoded protein: CSVDHGSGNEQFF.

This clonotype was recorded a few times. V and J are TRBV25-1 and TRBJ2-5; 16 bases line up with TRBD2. In germline, CDR1 is MGHDK, CDR2 SYGVNS. This CDR3 has 17 residues. V dropped 3 bases and J dropped 4; count of bases not matched to a gene: 5. In DNA form, the CDR3 reads TGTGCCAGCAGTGAGGGACTAGCGGGAGGGATTCGAGAGACCCAGTACTTC. Translating gives CASSEGLAGGIRETQYF.

This clonotype was observed many times. The chain has TRBV29-1 and TRBJ1-5; TRBD1 matches 9 bases. The CDR3 has 14 residues. J lost 4 bases, V lost 7 bases, and 8 bases had no gene match. The germline V gene has CDR1 SQVTM and CDR2 ANQGSEA. CDR3: CSAAAGTGNQPQHF. Here the CDR3 DNA reads TGCAGCGCCGCGGCTGGGACAGGGAATCAGCCCCAGCATTTT.

This clonotype was seen many times. V and J are TRBV20-1 and TRBJ2-2; possibly TRBD2 for D (6 bases). The CDR3 covers 13 residues. Trimming left V 3 bases short and J 7 bases short, with 12 bases between. The germline V gene has CDR1 DFQATT and CDR2 SNEGSKA (reference sequence). The CDR3 is CSAREGSVGELFF. CDR3 DNA sequence: TGCAGTGCTAGGGAGGGGAGCGTCGGGGAGCTGTTTTTT.

This clonotype was picked up many times. The J gene is TRBJ1-6, the V gene TRBV25-1; the D gene is possibly TRBD1 (6 bases). The CDR3 runs to 13 residues. Germline CDR1 and CDR2: MGHDK and SYGVNS. Trimming pared 6 bases from V and 7 bases from J, leaving 10 bases between. Here the CDR3 DNA reads TGTGCCAGCAGGGACAGAAACAATTCACCCCTCCACTTT. The encoded protein is CASRDRNNSPLHF.

This clonotype has at least ten counts. For the CDR3, the DNA is TGTGCCAGCAGTTTATGGGGTGGGGGCTCCCCCACCATATATTTT. Its protein product is CASSLWGGGSPTIYF. The chain uses TRBV28 and TRBJ1-3; weak D call: TRBD1 (6 bases). This CDR3 is 15 amino acids long. The germline V and J ends were trimmed by 0 bases and 9 bases, with 15 bases remaining between them. Looked up from germline, CDR1 is MDHEN and CDR2 is SYDVKM. The full variable domain, its missing parts supplied by reference TRBV28 and TRBJ1-3, is DVKVTQSSRYLVKRTGEKVFLECVQDMDHENMFWYRQDPGLGLRLIYFSYDVKMKEKGDIPEGYSVSREKKERFSLILESASTNQTSMYLCASSLWGGGSPTIYFGEGSWLTVV.

This clonotype showed up many times. V gene TRBV12-5 combines with J gene TRBJ2-1; D is unresolved. Trimming removed 5 bases at V and 4 bases at J, with 15 bases between. From germline, CDR1 is LGHNT and CDR2 FRNRAP. The CDR3 is made up of 15 amino acids. CDR3 sequence: CASGPMTSSYNEQFF. The CDR3 DNA sequence: TGTGCTAGTGGTCCCATGACAAGCTCTTACAATGAGCAGTTCTTC.

The sample holds many counts of this clonotype. The chain couples TRBV28 to TRBJ2-4; 8 positions match TRBD1. The CDR3 consists of 17 residues. J gave up 4 bases and V 6 bases, and 14 bases lay outside the gene matches. Germline V gene lookup returns CDR1 MDHEN and CDR2 SYDVKM. The CDR3 DNA sequence: TGTGCCAGCAGCCCTACCGGACAGGGCAAAAAAAAAAACATTCAGTACTTC. It codes for CASSPTGQGKKKNIQYF.

Ten or more counts support this clonotype. The chain employs TRBV4-3 and TRBJ1-2; possibly TRBD1 for D (6 bases). CDR1 is LGHNA and CDR2 is YSLEER in the germline V gene. The CDR3 contains 18 residues. V dropped 0 bases and J dropped 1 base, with 18 bases sitting between them. This CDR3 reads CASSQEWGPFSNNYGYTF. The CDR3, as DNA: TGCGCCAGCAGCCAAGAGTGGGGGCCCTTTTCAAATAACTATGGCTACACCTTC.